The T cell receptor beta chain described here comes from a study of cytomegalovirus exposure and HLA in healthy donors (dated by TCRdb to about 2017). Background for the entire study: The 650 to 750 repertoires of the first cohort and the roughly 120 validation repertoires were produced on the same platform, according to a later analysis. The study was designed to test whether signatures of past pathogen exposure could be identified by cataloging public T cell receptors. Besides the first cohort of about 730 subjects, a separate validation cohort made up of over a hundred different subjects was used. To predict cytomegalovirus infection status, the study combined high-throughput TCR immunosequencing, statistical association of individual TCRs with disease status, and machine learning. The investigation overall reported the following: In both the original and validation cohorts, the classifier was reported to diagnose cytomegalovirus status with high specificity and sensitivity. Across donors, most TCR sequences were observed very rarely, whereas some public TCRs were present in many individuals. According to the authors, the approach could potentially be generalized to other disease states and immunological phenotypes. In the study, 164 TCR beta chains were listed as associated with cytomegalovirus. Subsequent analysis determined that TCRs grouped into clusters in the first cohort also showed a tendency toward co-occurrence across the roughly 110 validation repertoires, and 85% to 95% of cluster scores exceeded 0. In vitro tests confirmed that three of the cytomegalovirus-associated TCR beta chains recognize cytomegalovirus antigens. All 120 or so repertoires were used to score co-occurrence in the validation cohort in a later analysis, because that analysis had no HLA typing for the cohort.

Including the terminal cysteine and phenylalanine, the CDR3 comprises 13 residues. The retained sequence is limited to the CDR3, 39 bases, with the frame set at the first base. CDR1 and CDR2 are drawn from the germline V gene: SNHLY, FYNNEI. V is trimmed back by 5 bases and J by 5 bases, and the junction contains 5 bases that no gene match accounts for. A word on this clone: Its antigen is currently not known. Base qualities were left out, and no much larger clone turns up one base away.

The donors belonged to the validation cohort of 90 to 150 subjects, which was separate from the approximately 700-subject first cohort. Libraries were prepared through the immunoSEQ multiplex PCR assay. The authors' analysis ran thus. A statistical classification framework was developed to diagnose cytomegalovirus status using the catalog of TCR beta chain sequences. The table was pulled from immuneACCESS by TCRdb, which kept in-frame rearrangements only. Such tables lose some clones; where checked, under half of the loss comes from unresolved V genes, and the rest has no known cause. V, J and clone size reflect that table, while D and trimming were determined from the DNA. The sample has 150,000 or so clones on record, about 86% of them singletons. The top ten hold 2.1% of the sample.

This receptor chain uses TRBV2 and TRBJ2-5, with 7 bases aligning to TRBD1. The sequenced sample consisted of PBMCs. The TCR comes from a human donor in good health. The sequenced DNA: TGTGCCAGCAGTAATAGGGGGCCGGAGACCCAGTACTTC. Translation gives CASSNRGPETQYF. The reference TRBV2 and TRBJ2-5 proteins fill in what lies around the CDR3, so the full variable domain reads EPEVTQTPSHQVTQMGQEVILRCVPISNHLYFYWYRQILGQKVEFLVSFYNNEISEKSEIFDDQFSVERPDGSNFTLKIRSTKLEDSAMYFCASSNRGPETQYFGPGTRLLVL.